The rows below give T cell receptor beta chains drawn from one sample of a study of shared clonotypes between healthy human individuals. This table comes from immunoSEQ multiplex PCR, and its TCRdb copy is limited to in-frame clones, with some not included. Among more than 1.2 million clones listed, about 98.5% were seen once. Specimen: naive CD4+ T cells sorted from blood. These receptors were taken from a young man in good health. Both conserved end residues are part of each CDR3. D genes are given only for firm matches. Some rows have no size entry. The others give once, few or many, or a class for an expanded clone.

TRBJ1-1,TRBV14,-,-,TGTGCCAGCAGCCAAGACATCCGGGACACGGAAATCACGAACACTGAAGCTTTCTTT,CASSQDIRDTEITNTEAFF
TRBJ2-1,TRBV7-7,-,-,TGTGCTAGCAGCTTAGCGGCAGAGCACAATGAGCAGTTCTTC,CASSLAAEHNEQFF
TRBJ2-2,TRBV28,TRBD2,-,TGTGCCAGCAGTTTGGGCGGGAGCCAGGCCGGGGAGCTGTTTTTT,CASSLGGSQAGELFF
TRBJ1-4,TRBV5-6,TRBD1,-,TGTGCCAGCAGCACCCGGGACAGATCGTACATGAGAAATGAAAAACTGTTTTTT,CASSTRDRSYMRNEKLFF
TRBJ2-5,TRBV9,-,-,TGTGCCAGCAGCGTCGCGAGTCGGGAGACCCAGTACTTC,CASSVASRETQYF
TRBJ2-1,TRBV10-3,TRBD2,-,TGTGCCATCAGTGAGTATAGCGGGCCGCTTAACTCCTACAATGAGCAGTTCTTC,CAISEYSGPLNSYNEQFF
TRBJ2-7,TRBV5-1,-,-,TGCGCCAGCAGCTCCTATCGTCGGGGCTACGAGCAGTACTTC,CASSSYRRGYEQYF
TRBJ1-1,TRBV29-1,-,-,TGCAGCGTTGACCCGACAGGAATGAACACTGAAGCTTTCTTT,CSVDPTGMNTEAFF
TRBJ1-2,TRBV9,-,-,TGTGCCAGCAGCGTAGTAGGAGCCTATGGCTACACCTTC,CASSVVGAYGYTF
TRBJ2-7,TRBV7-6,-,-,TGTGCCAGCAGCTTATTGCGGGAACACGGCGAGCAGTACTTC,CASSLLREHGEQYF
TRBJ2-1,TRBV2,TRBD2,-,TGTGCCAGCAGTGAAACTAGCGGGAGGTCTAATGAGCAGTTCTTC,CASSETSGRSNEQFF
TRBJ2-3,TRBV27,-,-,TGTGCCAGCAGTTTAGTCCCCCCAGATACGCAGTATTTT,CASSLVPPDTQYF
TRBJ2-2,TRBV4-1,-,once,TGCGCCAGTACCCGGCTTGTTGGCGCGCCCGGGGAGCTGTTTTTT,CASTRLVGAPGELFF
TRBJ2-1,TRBV2,-,once,TGTGCCAGCACTGGGAGGCTCGCCTCCTACAATGAGCAGTTCTTC,CASTGRLASYNEQFF
TRBJ2-1,TRBV5-1,TRBD2,-,TGCGCCAGCAGCCTCCGAGTTGGGGCGGGAGTGAACAATGAGCAGTTCTTC,CASSLRVGAGVNNEQFF
TRBJ2-2,TRBV5-6,-,-,TGTGCCAGCAGCTTTACCGGGACCACCACCGGGGAGCTGTTTTTT,CASSFTGTTTGELFF
TRBJ2-7,TRBV2,TRBD2,-,TGTGCCAGCATACCGGGACTAGCGAGCTACGAGCAGTACTTC,CASIPGLASYEQYF
TRBJ1-2,TRBV28,-,-,TGTGCCAGCAGACTCGGGGGCCATGGCTACACCTTC,CASRLGGHGYTF
TRBJ2-3,TRBV7-9,TRBD1,-,TGTGCCAGCAGCCCTAGGACAGGGGGCGCGACAGATACGCAGTATTTT,CASSPRTGGATDTQYF
TRBJ1-1,TRBV7-2,-,-,TGTGCCAGCAGCTTTATCTCGAACACTGAAGCTTTCTTT,CASSFISNTEAFF
TRBJ2-3,TRBV9,TRBD1,-,TGTGCCAGCAGCATTCAGACAGGGCTCACCCGCACAGATACGCAGTATTTT,CASSIQTGLTRTDTQYF
TRBJ2-3,TRBV19,-,-,TGTGCCAGTAGTATAAGGAGGGCCTTTCTTCCAGATACGCAGTATTTT,CASSIRRAFLPDTQYF
TRBJ2-7,TRBV5-1,TRBD1,-,TGCGCCAGCAGCGGGGACAGTCTCTCCTACGAGCAGTACTTC,CASSGDSLSYEQYF
TRBJ2-7,TRBV7-3,-,-,TGTGCCAGCAGCCCATCACTAGCCCCGACCTACGAGCAGTACTTC,CASSPSLAPTYEQYF
TRBJ2-4,TRBV4-1,-,-,TGCGCCAGCAGCCAAGAGGGGGCAGGGGACATTCAGTACTTC,CASSQEGAGDIQYF
TRBJ1-4,TRBV4-1,TRBD1,-,TGCGCCAGCAGCCGGGCGGGACAGGGAACTAATGAAAAACTGTTTTTT,CASSRAGQGTNEKLFF
TRBJ1-2,TRBV4-3,-,-,TGCGCCAGCAGCCAAGTTCAGGGTGCCTTTTTGAGTGGCTACACCTTC,CASSQVQGAFLSGYTF
TRBJ2-1,TRBV11-3,-,-,TGTGCCAGCAGCTCCGGCAGCTCCTACAATGAGCAGTTCTTC,CASSSGSSYNEQFF
TRBJ1-1,TRBV2,-,-,TGTGCCGGGGGACGTCAGGGCTGGAACACTGAAGCTTTCTTT,CAGGRQGWNTEAFF
TRBJ2-5,TRBV5-1,-,once,TGCGCCAGCAGCTTGGACCTCCGACCCCTGTACCAAGAGACCCAGTACTTC,CASSLDLRPLYQETQYF
TRBJ2-7,TRBV9,-,-,TGTGCCAGCAGCCCGGCCGGTGGCGGGACCTACGAGCAGTACTTC,CASSPAGGGTYEQYF
TRBJ1-1,TRBV7-2,-,-,TGTGCCAGCAGCTTACGGCAGAACACTGAAGCTTTCTTT,CASSLRQNTEAFF
TRBJ1-4,TRBV30,-,-,TGTGCCGGCGGGGGACCTCCCCCGTTTTTT,CAGGGPPPFF
TRBJ1-1,TRBV2,-,-,TGTGCCAGCAGAGGACAGTTGAACACTGAAGCTTTCTTT,CASRGQLNTEAFF
TRBJ2-7,TRBV27,TRBD2,once,TGTGCCAGCTCAAGCGGGAGGGCCCTCGACGAGCAGTACTTC,CASSSGRALDEQYF
TRBJ2-3,TRBV7-9,TRBD2,-,TGTGCCAGCAGCCGGACTAGCGGGAGGGATACGCAGTATTTT,CASSRTSGRDTQYF
TRBJ2-1,TRBV27,-,-,TGTGCCAGCAGTTTCCGGGGGCCCGTTGAGCAGTTCTTC,CASSFRGPVEQFF
TRBJ2-7,TRBV5-1,TRBD2,-,TGCGCCAGCAGCGGAACTAGCGGGAGAGCTGGCGAGCAGTACTTC,CASSGTSGRAGEQYF
TRBJ2-2,TRBV6-5,-,-,TGTGCCAGCTCATCGGACGGGAACACCGGGGAGCTGTTTTTT,CASSSDGNTGELFF
TRBJ2-7,TRBV18,TRBD2,-,TGTGCCAGCTCACCACGCACGGGAGGGCCCTACGAGCAGTACTTC,CASSPRTGGPYEQYF
TRBJ2-1,TRBV7-6,TRBD2,-,TGTGCCAGCAGCTTTAGAGCGGGAGGTGGTAATGAGCAGTTCTTC,CASSFRAGGGNEQFF
TRBJ1-2,TRBV30,-,-,TGTGCCTGGAGTGGGACAGATGGCTACACCTTC,CAWSGTDGYTF